Sequencing of this T cell receptor (beta chain) was carried out in a study of shared clonotypes between healthy human individuals. With 6 bases clipped from V and 4 bases from J, the junction kept 9 bases outside the gene matches. This CDR3 spans 16 amino acids. Germline V CDR1 and CDR2: MDHEN, SYDVKM. Profiled with immunoSEQ multiplex PCR; TCRdb holds only in-frame clones, not every one. Here the sample spans around 980,000 clones, 75% to 80% being singletons. A single count supports this clone. This rearrangement joins TRBV28 to TRBJ2-3; TRBD2 matches 11 bases. This sequence was found in a man between 18 and 35 years old in good health. Some clones in this sample may be carry-over from other donors' samples. The specimen was memory CD4+ T cells from PBMCs. Described subset: CD45RA-negative fraction. Here the CDR3 DNA reads TGTGCCAGCAGCCCCATTAGCGGGAGGGTCGCAGATACGCAGTATTTT. Its translation: CASSPISGRVADTQYF. The full variable domain, in which reference TRBV28 and TRBJ2-3 provide the parts outside the CDR3, is DVKVTQSSRYLVKRTGEKVFLECVQDMDHENMFWYRQDPGLGLRLIYFSYDVKMKEKGDIPEGYSVSREKKERFSLILESASTNQTSMYLCASSPISGRVADTQYFGPGTRLTVL.